The clone carrying this T cell receptor (beta chain) came up many times. Its antigen is currently unknown. These data are taken from a study of spatial heterogeneity in lung cancer. Time point reported: sample taken at primary tumor resection. TCRdb recomputed calls from the 5' RACE reads with MiXCR, one row per CDR3 protein. The data show fewer than 15,000 distinct CDR3 sequences, roughly 7.2% seen once. Study-wide results and limits: Intratumoral expanded alpha and beta TCR counts were found to track tumor mutation counts.

Trimming removed 8 bases at V and 0 bases at J, with 5 bases between. The CDR3 is 13 residues long. The germline gives CDR1 SGHVS, CDR2 FQNEAQ. Sequencing was performed on lung tumor tissue, taken at surgery. The clonotype originates from a female donor with early-stage non-small cell lung cancer. V usage is TRBV7-8 and J usage is TRBJ2-6; D unresolved. The CDR3 DNA sequence: TGTGCCAGCCGTAACTCTGGGGCCAACGTCCTGACTTTC. This sequence encodes CASRNSGANVLTF.